This TCR beta chain comes out of a study of beta chain features in type 1 diabetes. This clone was seen many times. Antigen unknown. Other nucleotide sequences in the sample specify the same CDR3. Sequenced material consisted of expressed TCRB transcripts (all of the isolated RNA was reverse transcribed). The repertoire was sequenced with immunoSEQ multiplex PCR; TCRdb's copy has only in-frame clones and lacks some. The data contain 250,000 or so clones, 25% to 35% of them seen just once; the ten biggest clones take up roughly 4%. Overall study findings and caveats: Sequencing from cDNA could over-represent high-TCR-expressing cells. PCR may have favored shorter templates equally in patients and controls. Within the patient group, naive, central memory and Treg TCRB repertoires appeared more similar to each other than within healthy donors. When VDJ junctions were examined, type 1 diabetes patients showed fewer insertions and more deletions.

V trimming: 0 bases; J trimming: 6 bases; junction bases outside the gene matches: 3. Germline V gene sequence: CDR1 SGHRS, CDR2 YFSETQ. This CDR3 spans 15 amino acids. The chain links TRBV5-1 to TRBJ2-1; TRBD1 matches 10 bases. The sequenced sample consisted of central memory CD4+ T cells from blood. This TCR was sampled from a man younger than 40 in good health. The CDR3 sequence: CASSLAGTGVNEQFF. The CDR3 DNA sequence: TGCGCCAGCAGCTTGGCCGGGACAGGGGTCAATGAGCAGTTCTTC.